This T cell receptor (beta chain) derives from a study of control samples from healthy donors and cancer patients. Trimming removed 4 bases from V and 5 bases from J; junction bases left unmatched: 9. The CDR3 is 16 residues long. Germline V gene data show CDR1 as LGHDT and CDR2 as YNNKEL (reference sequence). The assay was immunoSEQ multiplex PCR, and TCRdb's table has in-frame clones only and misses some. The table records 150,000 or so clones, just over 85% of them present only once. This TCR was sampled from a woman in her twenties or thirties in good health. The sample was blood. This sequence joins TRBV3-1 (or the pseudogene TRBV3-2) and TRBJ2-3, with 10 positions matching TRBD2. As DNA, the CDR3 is TGTGCCAGCAGCCCCCTCCAGCGGGGGGGCGAAGATACGCAGTATTTT. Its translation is CASSPLQRGGEDTQYF.